The 26 T cell receptor beta chains below come from one sample, sequenced in a study of cytomegalovirus exposure and HLA in healthy donors. Profiling relied on immunoSEQ multiplex PCR, and the TCRdb table lists in-frame clones only, not all of them. The sample consists of some 150,000 clones, roughly 89% of them appearing once. Sequenced: PBMCs. The source is a man younger than 30 in good health and CMV-seropositive.

The chain combines TRBV13 with TRBJ2-7; no reliable D call. This CDR3 comprises 13 residues. The V gene lost 2 bases and the J gene lost 4 bases, with 9 bases spanning the gap. Germline CDR1 reads PRHDT; CDR2 reads FYEKMQ (reference sequence). The chain's CDR3 is CASSLHSRYEQYF. CDR3 in DNA: TGTGCCAGCAGCTTACACTCCCGGTACGAGCAGTACTTC.

The chain joins TRBV27 to TRBJ1-1, with D perhaps TRBD1 (6 bases). Looked up from germline, CDR1 is MNHEY and CDR2 is SMNVEV (reference sequence). Trimming cost V 4 bases and J 3 bases, with 15 bases left between them. The CDR3 totals 15 residues. The CDR3 DNA reads TGTGCCAGCAGTTCTCAACAGGGAATTCACACTGAAGCTTTCTTT. Protein product: CASSSQQGIHTEAFF.

The V gene is TRBV6-6, the J gene TRBJ1-3; unclear D gene. Germline CDR1 MNHNY, CDR2 SVGAGI (reference sequence). Deletions cut 2 bases from V and 4 bases from J, with 12 bases between. The CDR3 extends over 15 amino acids. The CDR3 is CASSYVSGTGNTIYF. DNA of the CDR3: TGTGCCAGCAGTTACGTATCGGGTACAGGAAACACCATATATTTT.

V is TRBV19 and J is TRBJ2-7; unclear D gene. Trimming pared 1 base from V and 5 bases from J, leaving 12 bases between. This CDR3 is built from 14 residues. Germline CDR1 is LNHDA and CDR2 is SQIVND (reference sequence). As DNA, the CDR3 is TGTGCCAGTAGTATAGGGGCAGAATCCGACGAGCAGTACTTC. It encodes CASSIGAESDEQYF. The complete variable domain, with remaining parts taken from reference TRBV19 and TRBJ2-7, reads DGGITQSPKYLFRKEGQNVTLSCEQNLNHDAMYWYRQDPGQGLRLIYYSQIVNDFQKGDIAEGYSVSREKKESFPLTVTSAQKNPTAFYLCASSIGAESDEQYFGPGTRLTVT.

This chain connects TRBV19 to TRBJ1-2; a weak D match, TRBD1 (6 bases). In germline, CDR1 is LNHDA, CDR2 SQIVND (reference sequence). Trimming pared 8 bases from V and 2 bases from J, leaving 12 bases between. The CDR3 runs to 13 residues. CDR3 in amino acids: CASWQGLNYGYTF. Here the CDR3 DNA reads TGTGCCAGTTGGCAGGGGTTGAACTATGGCTACACCTTC.

This clone was observed once. The chain employs TRBV2 and TRBJ1-1, with D unclear. The ends were cut back, 7 bases at V and 4 bases at J, with 19 bases in the middle. The CDR3 spans 15 residues. Germline V gene sequence: CDR1 SNHLY, CDR2 FYNNEI. The CDR3 nucleotides read TGTGCCAGCAAACTCGAAGGAGGCGGGAGCACTGAAGCTTTCTTT. Translating it yields CASKLEGGGSTEAFF.

The chain couples TRBV9 to TRBJ1-3; 9 bases fit TRBD1. Losses at the gene ends were 0 bases for V and 0 bases for J; bases not matched to a gene: 4. From germline, CDR1 is SGDLS and CDR2 YYNGEE. The CDR3 sequence is 17 residues long. The chain's CDR3 is CASSVAPGQGSGNTIYF. Written as DNA, the CDR3 is TGTGCCAGCAGCGTAGCGCCGGGACAGGGCTCTGGAAACACCATATATTTT.

The rearrangement links TRBV5-1 to TRBJ2-7; a weak D match, TRBD1 (6 bases). The V gene lost 0 bases and the J gene lost 0 bases, with 10 bases spanning the gap. CDR3 size: 15 residues. The V gene's germline CDR1 is SGHRS and CDR2 YFSETQ. The CDR3: CASSLAQGSSYEQYF. The DNA of the CDR3 is TGCGCCAGCAGCTTGGCTCAGGGGAGCTCCTACGAGCAGTACTTC.

The chain carries TRBV6-5 and TRBJ2-2, with 10 bases lining up with TRBD1. The CDR3 is made up of 15 amino acids. The trim removed 6 bases at V and 7 bases at J, leaving 8 bases unmatched. Germline V gives CDR1 MNHEY, CDR2 SVGAGI. The CDR3 DNA reads TGTGCCAGCAGCCGGGGACAGGGGTTGATCGGGGAGCTGTTTTTT. Protein product: CASSRGQGLIGELFF.

This chain connects TRBV11-2 to TRBJ2-7; TRBD2 matches at 8 bases. CDR1 is SGHAT and CDR2 is FQNNGV in the germline V gene. Germline trimming cut 6 bases from V and 0 bases from J; bases unmatched to any gene: 10. The CDR3 totals 16 residues. The CDR3: CASSSLLAGSSYEQYF. DNA for the CDR3: TGTGCCAGCAGTTCACTCCTAGCGGGTAGCTCCTACGAGCAGTACTTC.

V is TRBV5-3 and J is TRBJ1-5; possibly TRBD1 for D (6 bases). TRBV5-3 is assigned to the ORF class and has an uncertain function. The CDR3 loop spans 15 amino acids. V was trimmed by 5 bases and J by 5 bases, leaving 17 bases between them. The DNA for the CDR3 is TGTGCCAGAAGGCAATACAGGGTCCCGCATCAGCCCCAGCATTTT. Translation: CARRQYRVPHQPQHF.

DNA of the CDR3: TGTGCCACCAGCGCCTACAGGGGGTTAAATCAGCCCCAGCATTTT. Amino acids: CATSAYRGLNQPQHF. The rearrangement links TRBV15 to TRBJ1-5, with TRBD1 identical over 8 bases. Germline assignment: CDR1 LNHNV and CDR2 YYDKDF (reference sequence). The CDR3 runs 15 residues. V was pared by 5 bases and J by 4 bases, with 7 bases of the junction left unmatched.

V and J are TRBV7-6 and TRBJ2-5; D may be TRBD2 (6 bases). Trimming stripped 3 bases from V and 2 bases from J, with 13 bases between. The CDR3 sequence is 15 residues long. CDR1 SGHVS and CDR2 FNYEAQ come from the germline V gene. Here the CDR3 reads CASSLGLIPQETQYF. The CDR3 DNA reads TGTGCCAGCAGCTTGGGACTTATCCCTCAAGAGACCCAGTACTTC.

The rearrangement uses TRBV5-8 and TRBJ1-6, with 9 bases identical to TRBD1. With 0 bases clipped from V and 11 bases from J, the junction kept 6 bases outside the gene matches. The CDR3 sequence is 15 residues long. From germline, CDR1 is SGHTS and CDR2 YDEGEE. In nucleotides, the CDR3 is TGTGCCAGCAGCTTGGTGGGACAGGGACTTGCACCCCTCCACTTT. Translated: CASSLVGQGLAPLHF.

J is TRBJ1-6 and V is TRBV6-1, with 8 bases identical to TRBD1. The J segment lost 9 bases and the V segment lost 6 bases, leaving 10 bases of the junction unmatched. The CDR3 is 15 residues long. Germline loops: CDR1 MNHNS, CDR2 SASEGT. CDR3 coding DNA: TGTGCCAGCAGCCGGTCGACAGGGGAGGTTTCACCCCTCCACTTT. Its protein product is CASSRSTGEVSPLHF.

The chain employs TRBV18 and TRBJ1-5; 8 positions match TRBD1. The CDR3 has 13 residues. Germline CDR1 KGHSH, CDR2 LQKENI. V shed 3 bases and J 7 bases; nucleotides not matched to a gene: 2. Here the CDR3 DNA reads TGTGCCAGCTCACCGCAGGGGGCCCAGCCCCAGCATTTT. This encodes CASSPQGAQPQHF. Together with reference TRBV18 and TRBJ1-5, the CDR3 gives the full variable domain: NAGVMQNPRHLVRRRGQEARLRCSPMKGHSHVYWYRQLPEEGLKFMVYLQKENIIDESGMPKERFSAEFPKEGPSILRIQQVVRGDSAAYFCASSPQGAQPQHFGDGTRLSIL.

This clone was counted between two and nine times. The V and J genes are TRBV27 and TRBJ1-2; perhaps TRBD1 as D (5 bases). This CDR3 spans 16 amino acids. Trimming took off 3 bases at V and 3 bases at J, with 17 bases between the two ends. The V gene's germline CDR1 is MNHEY and CDR2 SMNVEV (reference sequence). CDR3 bases: TGTGCCAGCAGTTTGTCTGGGCAGGGAAGGGACTATGGCTACACCTTC. Translation gives CASSLSGQGRDYGYTF.

This chain joins TRBV5-4 and TRBJ2-7; 11 positions match TRBD2. CDR1 is SGHNT and CDR2 is YYREEE in the germline V gene (reference sequence). The CDR3 sequence is 16 residues long. J was trimmed by 3 bases and V by 4 bases; bases with no gene match: 9. DNA for the CDR3: TGTGCCAGCAGCCCGGGGGGGACTAGCGGATACTACGAGCAGTACTTC. Translation gives CASSPGGTSGYYEQYF.

This clone has a single count. The chain uses TRBV5-1 and TRBJ1-1; 12 nucleotides line up with TRBD1. Trimming took 1 base from V and 5 from J; bases not matched to a gene: 12. This CDR3 region has 18 residues. Germline CDR1 is SGHRS and CDR2 is YFSETQ. CDR3 coding DNA: TGCGCCAGCAGCTTGTCTCTTAGCGGGACAGGGGGCTTGACTGAAGCTTTCTTT. This codes for CASSLSLSGTGGLTEAFF.

V is TRBV5-1 and J is TRBJ1-2; 10 positions match TRBD1. The CDR3 is 17 amino acids. The trim removed 0 bases at V and 4 bases at J, leaving 9 bases unmatched. In germline, CDR1 is SGHRS, CDR2 YFSETQ. CDR3 residues: CASSLVSGTGDLYGYTF. The CDR3 DNA follows: TGCGCCAGCAGCTTGGTTTCCGGGACAGGGGACCTCTATGGCTACACCTTC.

V and J are TRBV7-9 and TRBJ2-5; maybe TRBD1 (6 bases). This CDR3 has 13 residues. V shed 7 bases and J shed 5 bases, with 14 bases lying between them. CDR1 SEHNR and CDR2 FQNEAQ come from the germline V gene (reference sequence). The CDR3 sequence is CASTRAGGETQYF. CDR3 nucleotide sequence: TGTGCCAGCACCCGGGCTGGGGGCGAGACCCAGTACTTC.

The chain recombines TRBV11-2 with TRBJ2-2; D call uncertain. Germline-derived CDR1 and CDR2 are SGHAT and FQNNGV. Trimming left V 5 bases short and J 7 bases short, with 8 bases between. The CDR3 extends over 12 amino acids. CDR3 bases: TGTGCCAGCAGCCTCTCGCGCGGGGAGCTGTTTTTT. This translates into CASSLSRGELFF.

This clone was seen a single time. The chain links TRBV5-1 to TRBJ1-1; 10 bases agree with TRBD1. V shed 3 bases, J shed 8 bases, and the junction held 1 base outside the gene matches. CDR1 is SGHRS, CDR2 YFSETQ, per germline. The CDR3 is made up of 12 amino acids. The DNA for the CDR3 is TGCGCCAGCAGCTGGGGACAGGGGGAAGCTTTCTTT. Translating gives CASSWGQGEAFF.

The rearrangement uses TRBV10-3 and TRBJ1-1, with D perhaps TRBD1 (5 bases). Trimming removed 6 bases from V and 2 bases from J, with 10 bases in between. The CDR3 is made up of 13 amino acids. CDR1 is ENHRY and CDR2 is SYGVKD in the germline V gene. CDR3: CAIRPRENTEAFF. For the CDR3, the DNA is TGTGCCATCAGACCCAGGGAAAACACTGAAGCTTTCTTT.

This clone has just one count. This chain joins TRBV28 and TRBJ1-4; D is undetermined. The germline gives CDR1 MDHEN, CDR2 SYDVKM. V lost 7 bases and J lost 3, with 12 bases in between. The CDR3 loop spans 14 amino acids. This chain's CDR3 is CASTFGGSNEKLFF. The CDR3, as DNA: TGTGCCAGCACTTTCGGCGGCTCTAATGAAAAACTGTTTTTT.

This chain joins TRBV2 and TRBJ1-1; D is ambiguous. The germline gives CDR1 SNHLY, CDR2 FYNNEI. This CDR3 is built from 15 residues. V lost 0 bases to trimming and J lost 1 base, with 9 bases between them. The CDR3 DNA reads TGTGCCAGCAGTGAAGCGCTAGGCGGGAACACTGAAGCTTTCTTT. This sequence encodes CASSEALGGNTEAFF.